These 20 T cell receptor beta chains share one sample of origin, sequenced in a study of blood T cell repertoires in COVID-19. TCRdb's copy holds only in-frame clones and misses some; the assay was immunoSEQ multiplex PCR. Among approximately 250,000 clones listed, approximately 86% were seen once. Material for sequencing was peripheral blood. These receptor sequences come from a man aged 40-50 years with active or convalescent COVID-19.

This clone has a single count. V and J are TRBV30 and TRBJ2-3; 13 bases are shared with TRBD2. The junction had 6 bases not matched to a gene; V was cut back by 1 base and J by 8 bases. Per germline, CDR1 GTSNPN and CDR2 SVGIG (reference sequence). CDR3 size: 15 residues. The CDR3 region is CAWSGLAGGGSTQYF. The CDR3 DNA follows: TGTGCCTGGAGTGGACTAGCGGGAGGAGGCAGTACGCAGTATTTT.

The V gene is TRBV7-9, the J gene TRBJ1-1; 7 nucleotides match TRBD1. Germline V gives CDR1 SEHNR, CDR2 FQNEAQ (reference sequence). The CDR3 extends over 14 amino acids. V was clipped by 5 bases and J by 5 bases; unmatched bases: 8. The CDR3: CASSPTGRVTEAFF. The CDR3 coding sequence is TGTGCCAGCAGCCCGACAGGGCGTGTAACTGAAGCTTTCTTT.

This clone has just a few counts. This chain connects TRBV6-5 to TRBJ1-1, with no clear D. This CDR3 contains 12 residues. Trimming shortened V by 8 bases and J by 3 bases, and 10 bases separated the two germline ends. In germline, CDR1 is MNHEY, CDR2 SVGAGI. The CDR3 region has the DNA TGTGCCAGCCTGAGGTGGGACACTGAAGCTTTCTTT. The encoded protein is CASLRWDTEAFF.

This clone has just one count. The chain has TRBV24-1 and TRBJ2-2; 7 bases match TRBD2. CDR3 length: 17 residues. Trimming at V came to 4 bases and at J to 5 bases, leaving 12 bases not matched to a gene. Germline loops: CDR1 KGHDR, CDR2 SFDVKD. The CDR3 reads CATSDPQGGVGTGELFF. In DNA form, the CDR3 reads TGTGCCACCAGTGACCCCCAGGGAGGGGTAGGGACCGGGGAGCTGTTTTTT.

The rearrangement joins TRBV9 to TRBJ1-1, with D maybe TRBD1 (6 bases). Trimming pared 0 bases from V and 7 bases from J, leaving 10 bases between. Germline assignment: CDR1 SGDLS and CDR2 YYNGEE. The CDR3 contains 13 residues. The CDR3 DNA reads as TGTGCCAGCAGCGTAGGGGACACCAGTGAAGCTTTCTTT. Translated, it gives CASSVGDTSEAFF.

This chain links TRBV9 with TRBJ2-1, with TRBD1 matching over 10 bases. The CDR3 is 16 residues long. Losses at the gene ends were 3 bases for V and 7 bases for J; bases not matched to a gene: 10. Germline CDR1 is SGDLS and CDR2 is YYNGEE. The CDR3 sequence: CASSEGGQGSNNEQFF. In DNA form, the CDR3 reads TGTGCCAGCAGCGAGGGGGGACAGGGGTCGAATAATGAGCAGTTCTTC.

This chain joins TRBV29-1 and TRBJ2-7; D perhaps matches TRBD2 (6 bases). The CDR3 is made up of 13 amino acids. Trimming removed 6 bases from V and 3 bases from J, with 15 bases in between. CDR1 SQVTM and CDR2 ANQGSEA come from the germline V gene. The CDR3, as DNA: TGCAGCGTGTGGACGGCGGGGATCTACGAGCAGTACTTC. Translating it yields CSVWTAGIYEQYF.

The DNA for the CDR3 is TGTGCCAGTAGTCTCGGGGTCACAGATACGCAGTATTTT. Its translation: CASSLGVTDTQYF. The rearrangement links TRBV19 to TRBJ2-3, with D possibly matching TRBD2 (5 bases). Germline CDR1 LNHDA, CDR2 SQIVND (reference sequence). The ends were cut back, 5 bases at V and 2 bases at J, with 8 bases in the middle. The CDR3 length is 13 residues.

The genes are TRBV10-1 and TRBJ2-3; 8 bases fit TRBD1. From germline, CDR1 is WNHNN and CDR2 SYGVQD (reference sequence). V was clipped by 8 bases and J by 2 bases; unmatched bases: 6. This CDR3 contains 14 residues. As DNA, the CDR3 is TGCGCCAGCGGGACAGGAGCTTTCACAGATACGCAGTATTTT. It encodes CASGTGAFTDTQYF.

The gene calls are TRBV30 and TRBJ1-6; 7 nucleotides align to TRBD1. Trimming cost V 2 bases and J 10 bases; bases outside gene matches: 11. The CDR3 is made up of 15 amino acids. Germline CDR1 is GTSNPN and CDR2 is SVGIG (reference sequence). CDR3: CAWSRQGTLNSPLHF. CDR3 DNA: TGTGCCTGGAGTCGACAGGGAACCTTAAACTCACCCCTCCACTTT.

The rearrangement uses TRBV29-1 and TRBJ2-1, with 8 bases aligning to TRBD2. J lost 9 bases, V lost 4 bases, and 5 bases had no gene match. The germline CDR1 and CDR2 sequences are SQVTM and ANQGSEA. CDR3 length: 12 amino acids. The CDR3 nucleotides are TGCAGCGTTGTTAGAGCGGGAGCTGAGCAGTTCTTC. Amino acid sequence: CSVVRAGAEQFF.

The rearrangement joins TRBV15 to TRBJ2-7; 10 nucleotides line up with TRBD1. V was pared by 1 base and J by 5 bases, with 5 bases of the junction left unmatched. CDR3 length: 15 residues. Looked up from germline, CDR1 is LNHNV and CDR2 is YYDKDF (reference sequence). For the CDR3, the DNA is TGTGCCACCAGCAGAGCCCGGGACAGGGGTCACGAGCAGTACTTC. This codes for CATSRARDRGHEQYF.

This clone was seen once. This chain joins TRBV5-4 and TRBJ2-3; 7 nucleotides match TRBD2. Germline V lookup: CDR1 SGHNT, CDR2 YYREEE (reference sequence). The CDR3 sequence is 13 residues long. The V and J ends lost 0 bases and 7 bases, in that order; junction bases with no gene match: 2. The CDR3 DNA is TGTGCCAGCAGCTTGGGCGGGGGAAATACGCAGTATTTT. Its translation is CASSLGGGNTQYF.

V is TRBV5-6 and J is TRBJ1-3, with 7 bases aligning to TRBD1. The CDR3 has 16 amino acids. In germline, CDR1 is SGHDT, CDR2 YYEEEE. V was clipped by 4 bases and J by 0 bases; unmatched bases: 7. CDR3: CASSHWDSHSGNTIYF. The CDR3 DNA follows: TGTGCCAGCAGCCACTGGGACAGCCACTCTGGAAACACCATATATTTT.

About this clone: The junction and the germline gene differ at one end; a read error may be behind it. The chain employs TRBV11-2 and TRBJ2-7; D unresolved. There are 11 residues in the CDR3. In germline, CDR1 is SGHAT, CDR2 FQNNGV. CDR3 DNA sequence: TGTGCCAGCAGCTTAGCTCAAACAGTGCTCTTC. This codes for CASSLAQTVLF.

J is TRBJ1-5 and V is TRBV5-8; the D gene is possibly TRBD1 (5 bases). Germline V lookup: CDR1 SGHTS, CDR2 YDEGEE. Trimming removed 4 bases at V and 8 bases at J, with 25 bases between. CDR3 size: 17 residues. The CDR3 loop is CASSTPGLSIRVEPQHF. The CDR3 DNA is TGTGCCAGCAGCACACCGGGACTTTCCATCCGCGTGGAGCCCCAGCATTTT.

The J gene is TRBJ1-1, the V gene TRBV9; no clear D gene. This CDR3 comprises 14 residues. Germline loops: CDR1 SGDLS, CDR2 YYNGEE. Trimming pared 4 bases from V and 0 bases from J, leaving 10 bases between. This chain's CDR3 is CASSTGLMNTEAFF. The CDR3 DNA reads TGTGCCAGCAGCACCGGACTCATGAACACTGAAGCTTTCTTT.

This chain joins TRBV11-2 and TRBJ2-7; D gene unclear. Germline assignment: CDR1 SGHAT and CDR2 FQNNGV. The CDR3 contains 15 residues. V lost 0 bases and J 2 bases, leaving 11 bases between the germline ends. For the CDR3, the DNA is TGTGCCAGCAGCTTAGAACAGTTATATGCCTACGAGCAGTACTTC. It is translated as CASSLEQLYAYEQYF.

This clone showed up just a few times. CDR3 coding DNA: TGTGCCAGCAACCAGGGGTATGAAAAACTGTTTTTT. Protein product: CASNQGYEKLFF. The gene calls are TRBV2 and TRBJ1-4; possible D gene TRBD1, 6 bases. Germline CDR1 and CDR2: SNHLY and FYNNEI. The V end was cut by 7 bases, the J end by 6 bases, with 9 bases between. This CDR3 is built from 12 residues. The whole variable domain, filled in from reference TRBV2 and TRBJ1-4, reads EPEVTQTPSHQVTQMGQEVILRCVPISNHLYFYWYRQILGQKVEFLVSFYNNEISEKSEIFDDQFSVERPDGSNFTLKIRSTKLEDSAMYFCASNQGYEKLFFGSGTQLSVL.

The chain carries TRBV3-1 (or the pseudogene TRBV3-2) and TRBJ1-1; no clear D. CDR1 LGHDT and CDR2 YNNKEL come from the germline V gene (reference sequence). The CDR3 sequence is 14 residues long. V lost 0 bases and J lost 0, with 5 bases in between. The CDR3 spells CASSQEGVNTEAFF. The CDR3 DNA follows: TGTGCCAGCAGCCAAGAGGGAGTGAACACTGAAGCTTTCTTT.